Presented here are 6 T cell receptor beta chains from one specimen sequenced in a study of Graves' ophthalmopathy and Graves' hyperthyroidism. RNA transcripts provided the template for amplifying TCR beta CDR3 regions. The library came from an HTBI-primed first-round RT-PCR and a second-round multiplex PCR. TCRdb processed the multiplex PCR reads anew with MiXCR; each CDR3 protein has one entry. The table records hundreds of thousands of distinct CDR3 sequences, under 25% of them present only once. The sequenced sample was peripheral blood. Receptor source: a woman between 18 and 30 years old with stable Graves' hyperthyroidism.

This clonotype was found many times. The chain recombines TRBV15 with TRBJ2-2; TRBD2 might be the D (5 bases). The CDR3 spans 13 residues. Germline V gene data show CDR1 as LNHNV and CDR2 as YYDKDF (reference sequence). Trimming took off 5 bases at V and 11 bases at J, with 15 bases between the two ends. CDR3 loop: CATSGKLVSELFF. The CDR3 bases are TGTGCCACCAGCGGCAAACTAGTTTCCGAGCTGTTTTTT.

Remarks on this clonotype: This may stem from a read error, because a much larger clone lies one nucleotide away. The chain employs TRBV30 and TRBJ2-7; 9 nucleotides agree with TRBD1. Germline CDR1 is GTSNPN and CDR2 is SVGIG (reference sequence). This CDR3 spans 13 amino acids. With V trimmed by 2 bases and J by 8 bases, 7 bases remained unmatched. The CDR3 loop is CAWSSNRGRKQYF. DNA for the CDR3: TGTGCCTGGAGTTCAAACAGGGGGCGCAAGCAGTACTTC.

A word on this clonotype: A much larger clone lies a single base off, so this may be a read error. The conserved final phenylalanine or tryptophan is absent from the CDR3, which likely points to a read error. V is TRBV28 and J is TRBJ1-5, with D tentatively TRBD1 (5 bases). Germline CDR1 is MDHEN and CDR2 is SYDVKM. The CDR3 spans 13 residues. Here the CDR3 reads CSGRGAPNQPQHS. The CDR3 nucleotides are TGTTCCGGAAGAGGGGCCCCCAATCAGCCCCAGCATTCT.

The chain links TRBV6-2 or TRBV6-3 to TRBJ1-1; no clear D gene. CDR1 MNHEY and CDR2 SVGEGT come from the germline V gene. Trimming cost V 2 bases and J 4 bases, with 8 bases left between them. The CDR3 runs 13 residues. CDR3 in DNA: TGTGCCAGCAGTTACACGTTCCTCACTGAAGCTTTCTTT. As protein: CASSYTFLTEAFF.

This clonotype was seen at least ten times. V is TRBV6-5 and J is TRBJ2-7; D unresolved. The germline V gene encodes CDR1 MNHEY and CDR2 SVGAGI. Trimming removed 2 bases from V and 4 bases from J, with 6 bases in between. CDR3 size: 12 residues. CDR3 in amino acids: CASSYVAYEQYF. CDR3 sequence (DNA): TGTGCCAGCAGTTACGTGGCTTACGAGCAGTACTTC.

This clonotype was observed many times. The chain uses TRBV7-9 and TRBJ2-5, with 13 bases lining up with TRBD2. The CDR3 is 15 residues long. Germline V CDR1 and CDR2: SEHNR, FQNEAQ (reference sequence). Trimming removed 4 bases from V and 4 bases from J; junction bases left unmatched: 3. CDR3 region: CASSSGLAGLETQYF. DNA of the CDR3: TGTGCCAGCAGCTCGGGACTAGCGGGGTTAGAGACCCAGTACTTC.